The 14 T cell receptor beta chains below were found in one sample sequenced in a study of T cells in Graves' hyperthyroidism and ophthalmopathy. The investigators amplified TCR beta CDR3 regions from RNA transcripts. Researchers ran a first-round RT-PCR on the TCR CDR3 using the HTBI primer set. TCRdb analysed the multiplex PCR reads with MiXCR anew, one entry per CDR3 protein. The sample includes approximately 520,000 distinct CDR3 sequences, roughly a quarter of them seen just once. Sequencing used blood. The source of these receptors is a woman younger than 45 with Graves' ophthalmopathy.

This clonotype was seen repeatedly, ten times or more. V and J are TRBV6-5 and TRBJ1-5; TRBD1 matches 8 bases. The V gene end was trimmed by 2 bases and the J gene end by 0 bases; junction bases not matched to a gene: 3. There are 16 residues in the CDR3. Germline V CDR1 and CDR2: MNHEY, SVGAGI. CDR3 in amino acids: CASSYLTGASNQPQHF. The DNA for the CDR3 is TGTGCCAGCAGTTACCTGACAGGGGCTAGCAATCAGCCCCAGCATTTT.

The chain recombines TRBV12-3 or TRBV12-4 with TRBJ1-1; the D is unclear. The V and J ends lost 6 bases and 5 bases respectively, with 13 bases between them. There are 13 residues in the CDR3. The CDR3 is CASRPVERTEAFF. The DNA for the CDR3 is TGTGCCAGCAGACCAGTAGAGCGGACTGAAGCTTTCTTT.

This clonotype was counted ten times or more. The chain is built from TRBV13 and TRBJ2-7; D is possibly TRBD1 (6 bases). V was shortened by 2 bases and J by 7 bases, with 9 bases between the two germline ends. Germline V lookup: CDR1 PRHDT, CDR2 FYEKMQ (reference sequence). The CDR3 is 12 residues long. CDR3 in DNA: TGTGCCAGCAGCTTATTAAGGGGGGAGCAGTACTTC. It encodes CASSLLRGEQYF.

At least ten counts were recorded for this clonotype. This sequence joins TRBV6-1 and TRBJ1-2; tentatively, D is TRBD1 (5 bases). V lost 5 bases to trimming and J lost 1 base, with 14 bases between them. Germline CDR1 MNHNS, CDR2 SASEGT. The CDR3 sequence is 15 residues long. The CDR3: CASSRDSGGNYGYTF. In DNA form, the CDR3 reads TGTGCCAGCAGTAGAGATTCGGGGGGTAACTATGGCTACACCTTC.

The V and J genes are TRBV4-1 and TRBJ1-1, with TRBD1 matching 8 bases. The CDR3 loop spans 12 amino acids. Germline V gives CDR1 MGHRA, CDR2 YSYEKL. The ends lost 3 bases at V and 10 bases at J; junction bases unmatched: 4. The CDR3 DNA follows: TGCGCCAGCAGCCATACAGGGGGACTAGCTTTCTTT. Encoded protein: CASSHTGGLAFF.

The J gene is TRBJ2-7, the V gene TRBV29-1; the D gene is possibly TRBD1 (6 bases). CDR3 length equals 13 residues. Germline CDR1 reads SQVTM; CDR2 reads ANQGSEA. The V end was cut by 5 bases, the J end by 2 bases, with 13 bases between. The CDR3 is CSVLDRIAYEQYF. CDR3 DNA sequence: TGCAGCGTTCTTGACAGGATTGCCTACGAGCAGTACTTC.

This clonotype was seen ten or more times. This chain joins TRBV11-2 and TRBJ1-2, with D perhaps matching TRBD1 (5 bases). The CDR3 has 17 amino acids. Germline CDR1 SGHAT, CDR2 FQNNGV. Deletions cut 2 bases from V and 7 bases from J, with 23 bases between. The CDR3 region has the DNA TGTGCCAGCAGCTTAAACTGGGGCACAACGACACGCCCTGGCTACACCTTC. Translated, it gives CASSLNWGTTTRPGYTF.

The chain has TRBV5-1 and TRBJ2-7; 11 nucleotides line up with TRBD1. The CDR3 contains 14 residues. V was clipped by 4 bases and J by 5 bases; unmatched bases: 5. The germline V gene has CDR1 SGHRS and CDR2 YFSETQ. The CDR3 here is CASSVGQGVDEQYF. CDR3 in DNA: TGCGCCAGCAGCGTGGGACAGGGGGTCGACGAGCAGTACTTC.

The CDR3 here is CASQSGEWAFF. CDR3 bases: TGTGCCAGCCAATCCGGGGAGTGGGCTTTCTTT. The rearrangement joins TRBV11-2 to TRBJ1-1, with unresolved D. This CDR3 has 11 residues. The V and J ends lost 8 bases and 11 bases respectively, with 15 bases between them. The germline gives CDR1 SGHAT, CDR2 FQNNGV. Filled out from reference TRBV11-2 and TRBJ1-1, the complete variable domain reads EAGVAQSPRYKIIEKRQSVAFWCNPISGHATLYWYQQILGQGPKLLIQFQNNGVVDDSQLPKDRFSAERLKGVDSTLKIQPAKLEDSAVYLCASQSGEWAFFGQGTRLTVV.

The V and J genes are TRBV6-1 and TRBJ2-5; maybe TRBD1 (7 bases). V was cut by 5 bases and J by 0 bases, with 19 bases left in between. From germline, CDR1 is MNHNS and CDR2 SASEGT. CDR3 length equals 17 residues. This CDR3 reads CASSPGDRRRDQETQYF. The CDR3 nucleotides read TGTGCCAGCAGTCCGGGGGACAGACGGCGTGACCAAGAGACCCAGTACTTC.

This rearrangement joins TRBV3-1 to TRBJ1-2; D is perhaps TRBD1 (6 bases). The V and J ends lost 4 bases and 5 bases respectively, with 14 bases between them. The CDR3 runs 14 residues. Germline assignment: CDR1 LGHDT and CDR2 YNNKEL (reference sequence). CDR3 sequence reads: CASSPREQGYGYTF. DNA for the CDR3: TGTGCCAGCAGCCCTCGGGAGCAGGGGTATGGCTACACCTTC.

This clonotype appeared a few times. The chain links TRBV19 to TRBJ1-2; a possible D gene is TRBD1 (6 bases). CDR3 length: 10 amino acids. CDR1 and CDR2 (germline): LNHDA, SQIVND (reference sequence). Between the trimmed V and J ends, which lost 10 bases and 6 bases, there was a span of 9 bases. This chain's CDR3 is CATSGDGYTF. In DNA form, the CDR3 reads TGTGCCACCTCAGGGGATGGCTACACCTTC.

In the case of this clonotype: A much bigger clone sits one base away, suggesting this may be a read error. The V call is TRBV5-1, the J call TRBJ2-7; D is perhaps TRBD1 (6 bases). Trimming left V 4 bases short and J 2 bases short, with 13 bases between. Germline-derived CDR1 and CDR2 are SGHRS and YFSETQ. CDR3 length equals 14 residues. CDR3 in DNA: TGCGCCAGCAGCCTCACAGGGAACCCCTACGAGCAGTACTTC. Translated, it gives CASSLTGNPYEQYF.

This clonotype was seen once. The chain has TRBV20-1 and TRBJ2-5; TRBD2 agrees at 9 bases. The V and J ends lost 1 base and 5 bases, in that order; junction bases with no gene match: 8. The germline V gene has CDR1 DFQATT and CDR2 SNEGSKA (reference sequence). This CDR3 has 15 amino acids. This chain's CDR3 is CSARVGGGAPETQYF. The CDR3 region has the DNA TGCAGTGCTAGAGTAGGCGGGGGGGCCCCGGAGACCCAGTACTTC.